This T cell receptor (beta chain) appears in the sequencing data of a study of shared clonotypes between healthy human individuals. Comment on this clone: Its specificity is not known.

V shed 3 bases and J shed 3 bases, with 5 bases lying between them. The CDR3 totals 11 residues. Germline V gene sequence: CDR1 DFQATT, CDR2 SNEGSKA (reference sequence). Division of CD4+ cells produced a CD45RA+ naive subset and a CD45RA-negative memory subset. Measured with immunoSEQ multiplex PCR; TCRdb has only the in-frame clones, and not every one. In the table there are over a million clones, about 84% of which are singletons. Whole-study findings and limits: Sequencing depth was predicted to influence how clonotypes are shared among donors. A few donors held 4.5% to 5% of naive CD4 clonotypes in common.

This sequence joins TRBV20-1 and TRBJ1-1; D gene uncertain. The sample was memory CD4+ T cells from PBMCs. The sample's subset: CD45RA-negative fraction. The TCR was taken from a young man in good health. Some clones in this sample may be carry-over from other donors' samples. The CDR3 DNA reads as TGCAGTGCTAGCCGGTACACTGAAGCTTTCTTT. It translates to CSASRYTEAFF.